This TCR beta chain was identified in a study of T cells in Graves' hyperthyroidism and ophthalmopathy. V lost 0 bases, J lost 7 bases, and 7 bases lay in between. The CDR3 runs to 12 residues. Germline V lookup: CDR1 DFQATT, CDR2 SNEGSKA (reference sequence). TCR beta CDR3 region amplification was performed from RNA transcripts. The HTBI primer set served for first-round RT-PCR of the TCR CDR3. TCRdb reprocessed the multiplex PCR reads with MiXCR, giving one entry per CDR3 protein. The repertoire holds tens of thousands of distinct CDR3 sequences, 53% seen once, with roughly 3.4% in the top ten. The TCR was taken from a woman aged 55-75 years with Graves' ophthalmopathy. The sequenced sample consisted of blood. The rearrangement links TRBV20-1 to TRBJ2-4; tentatively, D is TRBD2 (6 bases). The CDR3 here is CSARDGRNIQYF. The CDR3 DNA sequence: TGCAGTGCTAGAGATGGGAGGAACATTCAGTACTTC.